These T cell receptor beta chains were read from a single sample in a study of blood T cell repertoires in COVID-19. Assay: immunoSEQ multiplex PCR; the TCRdb copy retains only in-frame clones and omits some. The sample lists approximately 120,000 clones, about 70% occurring once. The sequenced sample was peripheral blood. All receptors derive from a man older than 75 with COVID-19, enrolled during active disease. The CDR3 runs from the conserved cysteine through the conserved F or W. D genes are given only for firm matches. Size values are once, few and many counts, or a class for expanded clones, and some rows have none.

15,TRBJ2-2,TRBD2,TRBV28,.,CASSFGTSGTGELFF,TGTGCCAGCAGTTTCGGGACTAGCGGCACCGGGGAGCTGTTTTTT
13,TRBJ1-6,.,TRBV10-3,few,CAISSGVGSPLHF,TGTGCCATCAGTTCCGGGGTGGGTTCACCCCTCCACTTT
17,TRBJ2-3,TRBD2,TRBV5-1,.,CASSLGLLAGVADTQYF,TGCGCCAGCAGCTTGGGTTTACTAGCGGGAGTGGCAGATACGCAGTATTTT
14,TRBJ1-1,TRBD1,TRBV3-1/TRBV3-2,.,CASSQYRGRTEAFF,TGTGCCAGCAGCCAATACAGGGGAAGGACTGAAGCTTTCTTT
15,TRBJ2-2,.,TRBV12-5,few,CASGLSPGITGELFF,TGTGCTAGTGGTTTGTCCCCCGGGATTACCGGGGAGCTGTTTTTT
17,TRBJ1-5,.,TRBV4-1,.,CASSLDSSSYSNQPQHF,TGCGCCAGCAGCCTAGACTCCAGTTCTTATAGCAATCAGCCCCAGCATTTT
14,TRBJ2-7,.,TRBV28,few,CASSSGQWQNEQYF,TGTGCCAGCAGTTCAGGACAGTGGCAAAACGAGCAGTACTTC
15,TRBJ2-2,.,TRBV6-5,.,CASTSDQEVTGELFF,TGTGCCAGCACCTCAGACCAGGAGGTCACCGGGGAGCTGTTTTTT
17,TRBJ2-3,TRBD2,TRBV11-2,few,CASSWSGTSGVQGTQYF,TGTGCCAGCAGCTGGTCCGGGACTAGCGGGGTCCAAGGTACGCAGTATTTT
16,TRBJ2-1,TRBD2,TRBV7-6,.,CASSIAGGQLPYEQFF,TGTGCCAGCAGCATAGCGGGAGGGCAACTTCCCTATGAGCAGTTCTTC
18,TRBJ2-5,.,TRBV4-3,.,CASSQTGGWRAVGETQYF,TGCGCCAGCAGCCAAACTGGAGGTTGGAGGGCCGTGGGAGAGACCCAGTACTTC
15,TRBJ2-5,TRBD1,TRBV19,.,CASSYLTGGAETQYF,TGTGCCAGTAGTTACTTGACAGGGGGCGCGGAGACCCAGTACTTC
15,TRBJ1-5,TRBD1,TRBV6-5,.,CASWGDRGFNQPQHF,TGTGCCAGCTGGGGGGACAGGGGGTTCAATCAGCCCCAGCATTTT
15,TRBJ1-1,TRBD1,TRBV4-2,.,CASSPGDSPNTEAFF,TGTGCCAGCAGCCCCGGGGACAGTCCGAACACTGAAGCTTTCTTT
16,TRBJ2-7,TRBD2,TRBV5-1,.,CASSLGTSGKSYEQYF,TGCGCCAGCAGCTTGGGGACTAGCGGGAAATCCTACGAGCAGTACTTC
15,TRBJ1-4,.,TRBV28,.,CASSSQTGPNEKLFF,TGTGCCAGCAGTTCGCAGACAGGTCCTAATGAAAAACTGTTTTTT
13,TRBJ1-5,.,TRBV5-4,.,CASSFQGRQPQHF,TGTGCCAGCAGCTTTCAGGGTAGGCAGCCCCAGCATTTT
15,TRBJ2-3,TRBD2,TRBV6-5,.,CASSSPGLAPDTQYF,TGTGCCAGCAGTTCCCCGGGACTAGCGCCAGATACGCAGTATTTT
14,TRBJ2-7,.,TRBV3-1/TRBV3-2,.,CASSPFSYSYEQYF,TGTGCCAGCAGCCCTTTCAGTTATTCCTACGAGCAGTACTTC
14,TRBJ2-7,.,TRBV7-9,once,CASSLASAYYEQYF,TGTGCCAGCAGCTTGGCTAGCGCCTACTACGAGCAGTACTTC
14,TRBJ2-1,TRBD1,TRBV10-3,.,CAISELDRAGRQFF,TGTGCCATCAGTGAGTTGGACAGGGCGGGCCGGCAGTTCTTC
17,TRBJ2-7,TRBD2,TRBV7-3,.,CASSLTGLAGSSYEQYF,TGTGCCAGCAGCTTAACGGGACTAGCGGGGTCCTCCTACGAGCAGTACTTC
15,TRBJ2-7,.,TRBV7-2,.,CASSLDSGMTYEQYF,TGTGCCAGCAGCTTAGATAGCGGTATGACCTACGAGCAGTACTTC
14,TRBJ2-7,TRBD2,TRBV7-9,.,CASSLGTSRGEQYF,TGTGCCAGCAGCTTAGGGACTAGCCGAGGCGAGCAGTACTTC
13,TRBJ1-1,TRBD1,TRBV24-1,.,CATSDRQGTEAFF,TGTGCCACCAGTGACAGACAGGGCACTGAAGCTTTCTTT
15,TRBJ2-2,.,TRBV5-1,.,CASSLETSGTGELFF,TGCGCCAGCAGCTTGGAGACTAGTGGAACCGGGGAGCTGTTTTTT
14,TRBJ1-2,TRBD1,TRBV19,once,CASSIGQGTGGYTF,TGTGCCAGTAGTATCGGACAGGGGACGGGTGGCTACACCTTC
12,TRBJ2-3,.,TRBV5-4,.,CASSLVTDTQYF,TGTGCCAGCAGCTTGGTAACAGATACGCAGTATTTT
14,TRBJ2-1,TRBD2,TRBV30,.,CAWSGSGSYNEQFF,TGTGCCTGGAGCGGTAGCGGGAGCTACAATGAGCAGTTCTTC
15,TRBJ1-4,TRBD1,TRBV4-3,.,CASSPQGARVEKLFF,TGCGCCAGCAGCCCCCAGGGGGCGCGGGTTGAAAAACTGTTTTTT
15,TRBJ1-4,TRBD1,TRBV10-3,.,CAISDRQGSNEKLFF,TGTGCCATCAGTGACCGACAGGGATCTAATGAAAAACTGTTTTTT
14,TRBJ2-5,TRBD1,TRBV2,.,CASSRDRGRETQYF,TGTGCCAGCAGTCGGGACAGGGGGCGAGAGACCCAGTACTTC
14,TRBJ2-5,.,TRBV2,few,CASNRTPPQETQYF,TGTGCCAGCAACCGGACTCCTCCCCAAGAGACCCAGTACTTC
17,TRBJ1-4,TRBD1,TRBV18,once,CASSAGQGASTNEKLFF,TGTGCCAGCTCAGCCGGACAGGGGGCTTCAACTAATGAAAAACTGTTTTTT
17,TRBJ1-5,.,TRBV19,.,CASSPRFGSGGNQPQHF,TGTGCCAGTAGTCCCCGATTCGGGTCCGGGGGCAATCAGCCCCAGCATTTT
18,TRBJ1-6,TRBD1,TRBV24-1,.,CATQGGEDGTGGRSPLHF,TGTGCCACCCAGGGGGGGGAAGACGGGACAGGGGGACGATCACCCCTCCACTTT
16,TRBJ2-1,TRBD2,TRBV9,.,CASSVGGRARNNEQFF,TGTGCCAGCAGCGTAGGCGGGAGGGCTAGGAACAATGAGCAGTTCTTC
16,TRBJ1-5,.,TRBV19,.,CASSLGANPKYQPQHF,TGTGCCAGTAGTTTGGGGGCGAACCCGAAATATCAGCCCCAGCATTTT
13,TRBJ2-7,.,TRBV15,few,CATSLGLLGEQYF,TGTGCCACCAGCCTCGGACTACTCGGGGAGCAGTACTTC
15,TRBJ2-1,.,TRBV23-1,once,CASRGTGPSYNEQFF,TGCGCCAGCCGGGGGACGGGGCCCTCCTACAATGAGCAGTTCTTC
16,TRBJ1-1,.,TRBV19,few,CASSIYSGTMNTEAFF,TGTGCCAGTAGTATATACAGCGGAACTATGAACACTGAAGCTTTCTTT
13,TRBJ2-2,.,TRBV10-1,.,CASSERTNGELFF,TGCGCCAGCAGTGAGAGGACTAACGGGGAGCTGTTTTTT
15,TRBJ2-5,TRBD2,TRBV18,.,CASSTASGLKETQYF,TGTGCCAGCTCTACCGCTAGCGGGCTCAAAGAGACCCAGTACTTC
12,TRBJ2-3,.,TRBV5-1,few,CASTTGDNTQYF,TGCGCCAGCACGACAGGAGATAATACGCAGTATTTT
15,TRBJ1-4,.,TRBV11-3,.,CASSLGGGADEKLFF,TGTGCCAGCAGCTTAGGTGGCGGGGCGGATGAAAAACTGTTTTTT
16,TRBJ2-1,TRBD1,TRBV9,.,CASSDGGQGASDEQFF,TGTGCCAGCAGCGACGGGGGACAGGGGGCGTCGGATGAGCAGTTCTTC
15,TRBJ2-3,TRBD1,TRBV24-1,.,CATSDTRQGADTQYF,TGTGCCACCAGTGATACCAGACAGGGGGCAGATACGCAGTATTTT
15,TRBJ2-4,.,TRBV7-9,.,CASSPQGYRENIQYF,TGTGCCAGCAGCCCTCAGGGGTATAGGGAAAACATTCAGTACTTC
15,TRBJ2-7,.,TRBV4-1,.,CASSQERQESYEQYF,TGCGCCAGCAGCCAAGAAAGACAGGAATCCTACGAGCAGTACTTC
13,TRBJ1-2,.,TRBV11-2,once,CASTPRVDYGYTF,TGTGCCAGCACCCCGAGGGTAGACTATGGCTACACCTTC
17,TRBJ2-4,.,TRBV4-3,.,CASSQDRGAGVMNIQYF,TGCGCCAGCAGCCAAGATAGAGGGGCAGGGGTAATGAACATTCAGTACTTC
16,TRBJ2-3,TRBD2,TRBV6-1,.,CASSESSGRGRDTQYF,TGTGCCAGCAGTGAATCTAGCGGGAGGGGAAGAGATACGCAGTATTTT
15,TRBJ1-5,TRBD1,TRBV2,few,CASSLQGASNQPQHF,TGTGCCAGCTCCCTGCAGGGGGCGAGCAATCAGCCCCAGCATTTT
14,TRBJ2-5,.,TRBV7-2,.,CASSSGDRGETQYF,TGTGCCAGCAGCTCTGGCGACCGGGGGGAGACCCAGTACTTC
15,TRBJ1-4,.,TRBV9,.,CASSFTGATNEKLFF,TGTGCCAGCAGTTTTACAGGTGCAACTAATGAAAAACTGTTTTTT